Listed here is a single T cell receptor beta chain. Its antigen is not known. This record comes from a study of regulatory T cells in long-lasting Graves disease. Time point defined: persistent/refractory GD, antithyroid drugs over 5 years with positive TRAb. Construction of the TCR library relied on RNA isolated from PBMCs. Study-wide results and caveats: Patients whose Graves' disease persisted exhibited lower TCR diversity than those newly diagnosed. Whereas roughly 1,000 public clonotypes were shared by new patients, persistent patients shared more, at roughly 2,500. Among samples with persistent disease, TRBV28, TRBJ1-2 and TRBJ2-5 were favored.

Germline V lookup: CDR1 MNHEY, CDR2 SVGEGT. The CDR3 covers 14 residues. The germline V and J ends were trimmed by 2 bases and 8 bases, with 15 bases remaining between them. CDR3-region Arm-PCR and iRepertoire HTBI primers produced the TCR beta libraries. One entry per CDR3 protein results from TCRdb running MiXCR on the multiplex PCR reads. The sample lists a few hundred thousand distinct CDR3 sequences, about a quarter occurring once. The chain carries TRBV6-2 or TRBV6-3 and TRBJ1-2; perhaps TRBD1 as D (6 bases). The material sequenced was peripheral blood mononuclear cells (PBMCs), taken when the disease was refractory, from a patient treated with antithyroid drugs. The origin of this receptor is a female donor with Graves disease. This chain's CDR3 is CASSYTAGAQGYTF. In DNA, the CDR3 is TGTGCCAGCAGTTACACCGCGGGGGCGCAAGGCTACACCTTC.